This is a list of T cell receptor beta chains from one sample in a study of T cell responses to AZD1222 COVID-19 vaccine. Sequenced by immunoSEQ multiplex PCR; TCRdb stores in-frame clones only, minus some. The sample consists of approximately 100,000 clones, more than 75% of them appearing once. The sample in question was peripheral blood, obtained 28 days after the second AZD1222 dose. These receptors originate from an adult who received the AZD1222 COVID-19 vaccine. The CDR3 runs from the conserved cysteine through the conserved F or W. Fields, in order: CDR3 DNA, CDR3 protein, J gene, D gene, V gene, clone size. A D gene is named only where the DNA matches it firmly. The size of a clone is reported for some rows only, either as once, few or many, or as a class for expanded clones.

TGCAGTGCTAGTGCAATAGCGGGCTCCCTCTCCTACGAGCAGTACTTC | CSASAIAGSLSYEQYF | TRBJ2-7 | TRBD2 | TRBV20-1 | -
TGTGCCTGGAGTGTAAGTGGTAGTGGGAGAGAGACCCAGTACTTC | CAWSVSGSGRETQYF | TRBJ2-5 | - | TRBV30 | -
TGTGCCAGTAGCTCCGGGACAGGGTTCTATGGCTACACCTTC | CASSSGTGFYGYTF | TRBJ1-2 | TRBD1 | TRBV19 | -
TGTGCCAGCAGTTTAGCGCAGGGGGCTCAGCCCCAGCATTTT | CASSLAQGAQPQHF | TRBJ1-5 | TRBD1 | TRBV27 | -
TGTGCCAGCAGCTTAAGGGGCCTAGCGGGTCCCAATGAGCAGTTCTTC | CASSLRGLAGPNEQFF | TRBJ2-1 | TRBD2 | TRBV7-3 | -
TGTGCCAGCAGTTTGGGACAGAATAATGAAAAACTGTTTTTT | CASSLGQNNEKLFF | TRBJ1-4 | TRBD1 | TRBV28 | -
TGCGCCAGCAGCACCCTTCAGGGTAGCTCCTACGAGCAGTACTTC | CASSTLQGSSYEQYF | TRBJ2-7 | - | TRBV5-1 | -
TGTGCCAGCAGTTACCTTGACAGGCAAGAGACCCAGTACTTC | CASSYLDRQETQYF | TRBJ2-5 | - | TRBV6-2/TRBV6-3 | -
TGTGCCAGCAGCTTAGGTCCAAGGACGAACACTGAAGCTTTCTTT | CASSLGPRTNTEAFF | TRBJ1-1 | - | TRBV7-9 | -
TGTGCCAGCTGGCTAGCGGGGAGCACAGATACGCAGTATTTT | CASWLAGSTDTQYF | TRBJ2-3 | TRBD2 | TRBV3-1/TRBV3-2 | -
TGTGCCAGCAGTTTGGGTTACGAGCAGTACTTC | CASSLGYEQYF | TRBJ2-7 | - | TRBV12-3/TRBV12-4 | -
TGCGCCAGCAGCCAAGTCGGGATCTCGGGGGAGCTGTTTTTT | CASSQVGISGELFF | TRBJ2-2 | - | TRBV4-1 | once
TGTGCCAGCAGTTTATTTCCGGCTAACTCCTATAATTCACCCCTCCACTTT | CASSLFPANSYNSPLHF | TRBJ1-6 | - | TRBV28 | -
TGTGCCAGCAGCTTAGATACTTATACGCAGTATTTT | CASSLDTYTQYF | TRBJ2-3 | - | TRBV7-2 | -
TGTGCCACCAGCGGTCGGGGACAGGGGGCCCCCCCCTACGAGCAGTACTTC | CATSGRGQGAPPYEQYF | TRBJ2-7 | TRBD1 | TRBV15 | -
TGTGCCAGCAGTCGGCGGCGGACCGGGGAGCTGTTTTTT | CASSRRRTGELFF | TRBJ2-2 | - | TRBV6-5 | -
TGTGCCAGTAGTATTGGGACGGGCCAATTTGGCGAGCAGTACTTC | CASSIGTGQFGEQYF | TRBJ2-7 | - | TRBV19 | -
TGCGCCAGCAGCTTGTCATTGAGCCGTTACAATGAGCAGTTCTTC | CASSLSLSRYNEQFF | TRBJ2-1 | - | TRBV5-1 | -
TGTGCCAGCAGCTGGGAGGGGGGAATCGGGGACAATCAGCCCCAGCATTTT | CASSWEGGIGDNQPQHF | TRBJ1-5 | - | TRBV7-2 | -
TGTGCCAGCAGAGCCCCGGAAGCGGGAAAGTCAGATACGCAGTATTTT | CASRAPEAGKSDTQYF | TRBJ2-3 | TRBD2 | TRBV28 | -
TGCGCCAGCAGCCAAGTACAGACCTCTGCCCAGCATTTT | CASSQVQTSAQHF | TRBJ1-5 | - | TRBV4-1 | -
TGTGCCAGCGGTGGGACAGGGCCCACTGAAGCTTTCTTT | CASGGTGPTEAFF | TRBJ1-1 | - | TRBV21-1 | -
TGTGCCAGCAGGGGCTTTCTGGGAAAACTGTTTTTT | CASRGFLGKLFF | TRBJ1-4 | - | TRBV2 | -
TGTGCCAGTAGTAGCAAGGATATAGCCAAAAACATTCAGTACTTC | CASSSKDIAKNIQYF | TRBJ2-4 | - | TRBV19 | -
TGTGCCAGTAGCCTCAGGGTGGGGCTTGACACTGAAGCTTTCTTT | CASSLRVGLDTEAFF | TRBJ1-1 | - | TRBV19 | -
TGTGCCAGCAGCTCTATCGACCAGGCCGGCTACACCTTC | CASSSIDQAGYTF | TRBJ1-2 | - | TRBV5-4 | -
TGCGCCAGCAGCTTTACACAGGGGAGTGACGAGCAGTACTTC | CASSFTQGSDEQYF | TRBJ2-7 | TRBD1 | TRBV5-1 | -
TGTGCCAGCAGTCCGCCCAGGACAGGGGATTCACCCCTCCACTTT | CASSPPRTGDSPLHF | TRBJ1-6 | TRBD1 | TRBV25-1 | -
TGTGCCACCAGCAGAGATCAAAGGGGGATGAGTCAGCCCCAGCATTTT | CATSRDQRGMSQPQHF | TRBJ1-5 | - | TRBV15 | -
TGCGCCAGCAGCCACGAGCGGCAGTCCTACAATGAGCAGTTCTTC | CASSHERQSYNEQFF | TRBJ2-1 | - | TRBV4-1 | -
TGTGCCAGTGGATGGGACAGACTCACTGAAGCTTTCTTT | CASGWDRLTEAFF | TRBJ1-1 | TRBD1 | TRBV19 | -
TGTGCCATCAGTGTCAGGGGGCGGAAAGGGAGCGGACAGTACAATGAGCAGTTCTTC | CAISVRGRKGSGQYNEQFF | TRBJ2-1 | TRBD1 | TRBV10-3 | -
TGTGCCTGGAGTTCAGACGGGGGGCCCTACAATGAGCAGTTCTTC | CAWSSDGGPYNEQFF | TRBJ2-1 | - | TRBV30 | -
TGTGCCAGCAGTTACGCGAGGGGTGGGAGCAATCAGCCCCAGCATTTT | CASSYARGGSNQPQHF | TRBJ1-5 | - | TRBV6-6 | -
TGTGCCAGCAGCCAAGTTGGGGGGGAGACCCAGTACTTC | CASSQVGGETQYF | TRBJ2-5 | - | TRBV9 | -
TGCAGCGTTGAAAGGGGTCTAGCGGGAGGAGATACGCAGTATTTT | CSVERGLAGGDTQYF | TRBJ2-3 | TRBD2 | TRBV29-1 | -
TGTGCCATCAGTGACCTGGACAGGAGACTTTCATTGTACAATGAGCAGTTCTTC | CAISDLDRRLSLYNEQFF | TRBJ2-1 | TRBD1 | TRBV10-3 | few
TGTGCCAGCAGTGATAATTTCGAAATTGGCGGGGCCTACTCCTACGAGCAGTACTTC | CASSDNFEIGGAYSYEQYF | TRBJ2-7 | - | TRBV2 | -
TGTGCCAGCAGCCGAGGGACTAGCGGTAGCACAGATACGCAGTATTTT | CASSRGTSGSTDTQYF | TRBJ2-3 | TRBD2 | TRBV7-3 | -
TGTGCCAGCAGCTTAGTTGCAGGCGCTGTCTATGGCTACACCTTC | CASSLVAGAVYGYTF | TRBJ1-2 | - | TRBV7-9 | -
TGCAGCGGACAGCTGAACACAGATACGCAGTATTTT | CSGQLNTDTQYF | TRBJ2-3 | - | TRBV29-1 | -
TGTGCCAGCAGCTTAGGGCGAGTGAACACTGAAGCTTTCTTT | CASSLGRVNTEAFF | TRBJ1-1 | - | TRBV11-2 | -
TGTGCCAGCAGCTCGGGACTAGCGGGGGGCACAGATACGCAGTATTTT | CASSSGLAGGTDTQYF | TRBJ2-3 | TRBD2 | TRBV7-2 | once
TGTGCCAGCAGTTTCTCGGTGGAGGGGAACACTGAAGCTTTCTTT | CASSFSVEGNTEAFF | TRBJ1-1 | - | TRBV27 | -
TGTGCCAGCATCCCGACGAGCCTTTATCAGCCCCAGCATTTT | CASIPTSLYQPQHF | TRBJ1-5 | - | TRBV28 | -